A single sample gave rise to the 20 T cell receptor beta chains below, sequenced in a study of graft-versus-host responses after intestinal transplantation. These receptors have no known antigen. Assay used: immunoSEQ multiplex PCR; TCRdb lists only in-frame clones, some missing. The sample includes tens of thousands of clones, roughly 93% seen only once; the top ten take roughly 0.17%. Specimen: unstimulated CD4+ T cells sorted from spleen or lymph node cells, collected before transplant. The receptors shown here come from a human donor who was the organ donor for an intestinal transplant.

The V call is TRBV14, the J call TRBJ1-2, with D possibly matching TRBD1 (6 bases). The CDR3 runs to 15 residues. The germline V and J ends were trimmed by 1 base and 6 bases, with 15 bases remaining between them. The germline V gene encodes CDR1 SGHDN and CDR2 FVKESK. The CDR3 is CASSQVNRVGDGYTF. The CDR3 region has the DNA TGTGCCAGCAGCCAAGTTAACAGGGTAGGCGATGGCTACACCTTC.

CDR3 bases: TGTGCCAGCAGGCCGAGGGGCACAGATACGCAGTATTTT. Translation: CASRPRGTDTQYF. The rearrangement links TRBV2 to TRBJ2-3; tentatively, D is TRBD2 (5 bases). V was pared by 6 bases and J by 1 base, with 8 bases between. Germline V gene sequence: CDR1 SNHLY, CDR2 FYNNEI. The CDR3 is made up of 13 amino acids.

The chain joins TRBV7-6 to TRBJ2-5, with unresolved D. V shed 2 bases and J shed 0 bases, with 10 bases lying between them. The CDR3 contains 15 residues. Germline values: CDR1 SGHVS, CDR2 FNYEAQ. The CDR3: CASSLFSINQETQYF. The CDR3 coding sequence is TGTGCCAGCAGCTTATTTAGTATAAACCAAGAGACCCAGTACTTC.

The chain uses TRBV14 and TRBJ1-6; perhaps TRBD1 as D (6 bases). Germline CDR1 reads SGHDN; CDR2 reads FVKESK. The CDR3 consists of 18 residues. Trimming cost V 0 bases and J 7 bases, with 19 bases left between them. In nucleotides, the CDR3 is TGTGCCAGCAGCCAAGATGCACGGCGGGGGGCGAACAATTCACCCCTCCACTTT. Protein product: CASSQDARRGANNSPLHF. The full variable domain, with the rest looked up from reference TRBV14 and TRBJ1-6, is EAGVTQFPSHSVIEKGQTVTLRCDPISGHDNLYWYRRVMGKEIKFLLHFVKESKQDESGMPNNRFLAERTGGTYSTLKVQPAELEDSGVYFCASSQDARRGANNSPLHFGNGTRLTVT.

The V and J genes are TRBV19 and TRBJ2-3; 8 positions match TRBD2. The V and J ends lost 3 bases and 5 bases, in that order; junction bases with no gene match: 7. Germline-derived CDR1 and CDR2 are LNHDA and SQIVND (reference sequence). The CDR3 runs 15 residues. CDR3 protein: CASSIVPRGVDTQYF. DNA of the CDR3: TGTGCCAGTAGTATCGTCCCGCGGGGGGTAGATACGCAGTATTTT.

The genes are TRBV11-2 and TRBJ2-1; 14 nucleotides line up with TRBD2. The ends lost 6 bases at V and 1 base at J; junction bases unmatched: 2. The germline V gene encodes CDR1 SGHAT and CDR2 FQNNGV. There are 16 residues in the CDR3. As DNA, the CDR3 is TGTGCCAGCAGAGGACTAGCGGGGGGATCCTACAATGAGCAGTTCTTC. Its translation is CASRGLAGGSYNEQFF. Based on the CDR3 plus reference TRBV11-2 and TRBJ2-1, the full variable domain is EAGVAQSPRYKIIEKRQSVAFWCNPISGHATLYWYQQILGQGPKLLIQFQNNGVVDDSQLPKDRFSAERLKGVDSTLKIQPAKLEDSAVYLCASRGLAGGSYNEQFFGPGTRLTVL.

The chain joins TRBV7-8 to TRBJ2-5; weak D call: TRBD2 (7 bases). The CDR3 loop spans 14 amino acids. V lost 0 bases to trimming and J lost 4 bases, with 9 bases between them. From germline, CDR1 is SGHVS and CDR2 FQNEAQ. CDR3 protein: CASSLAGGRETQYF. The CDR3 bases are TGTGCCAGCAGCTTAGCGGGGGGGCGAGAGACCCAGTACTTC.

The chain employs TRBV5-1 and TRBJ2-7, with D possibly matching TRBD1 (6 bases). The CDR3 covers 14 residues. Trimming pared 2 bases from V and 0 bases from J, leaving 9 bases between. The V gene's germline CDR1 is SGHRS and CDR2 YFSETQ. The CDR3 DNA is TGCGCCAGCAGCTTACAGGGTTTCTCCTACGAGCAGTACTTC. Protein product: CASSLQGFSYEQYF. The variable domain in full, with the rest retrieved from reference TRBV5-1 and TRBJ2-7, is KAGVTQTPRYLIKTRGQQVTLSCSPISGHRSVSWYQQTPGQGLQFLFEYFSETQRNKGNFPGRFSGRQFSNSRSEMNVSTLELGDSALYLCASSLQGFSYEQYFGPGTRLTVT.

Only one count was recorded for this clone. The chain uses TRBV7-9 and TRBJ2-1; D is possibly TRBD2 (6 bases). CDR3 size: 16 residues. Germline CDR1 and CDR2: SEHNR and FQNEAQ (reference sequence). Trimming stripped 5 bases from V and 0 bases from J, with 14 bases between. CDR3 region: CASSPSGSGSYNEQFF. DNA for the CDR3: TGTGCCAGCAGCCCCAGCGGGTCGGGCTCCTACAATGAGCAGTTCTTC.

The CDR3 reads CASSLWGGGMNTEAFF. The CDR3 DNA sequence: TGTGCCAGCAGTCTCTGGGGTGGTGGAATGAACACTGAAGCTTTCTTT. V gene TRBV27 combines with J gene TRBJ1-1, with D uncertain. Germline lookup yields CDR1 MNHEY and CDR2 SMNVEV (reference sequence). The CDR3 covers 16 residues. V shed 5 bases and J shed 0 bases, with 16 bases lying between them.

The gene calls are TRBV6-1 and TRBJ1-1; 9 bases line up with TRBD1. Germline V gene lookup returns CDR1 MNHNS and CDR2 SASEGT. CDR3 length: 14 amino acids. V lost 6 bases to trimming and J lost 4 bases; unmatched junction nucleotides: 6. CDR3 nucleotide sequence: TGTGCCAGCAGGACCGGGACAGGGCCCACTGAAGCTTTCTTT. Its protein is CASRTGTGPTEAFF.

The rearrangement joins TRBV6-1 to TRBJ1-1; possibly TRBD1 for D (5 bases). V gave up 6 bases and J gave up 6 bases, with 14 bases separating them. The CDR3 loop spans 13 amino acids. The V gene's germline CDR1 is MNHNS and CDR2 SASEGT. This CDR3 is CASRSRRAAEAFF. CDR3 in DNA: TGTGCCAGCAGGAGCCGCAGGGCTGCTGAAGCTTTCTTT.

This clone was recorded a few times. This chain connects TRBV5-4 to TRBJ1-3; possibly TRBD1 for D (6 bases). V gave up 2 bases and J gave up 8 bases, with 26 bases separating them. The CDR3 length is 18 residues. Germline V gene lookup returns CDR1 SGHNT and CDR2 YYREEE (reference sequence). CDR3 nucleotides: TGTGCCAGCAGCTTCAACGGGGCCTTAGACAGGTTCGGTGACACCATATATTTT. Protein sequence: CASSFNGALDRFGDTIYF.

The CDR3 reads CASSKGNTEAFF. Written as DNA, the CDR3 is TGTGCCAGCAGTAAGGGGAACACTGAAGCTTTCTTT. This chain uses TRBV6-1 with TRBJ1-1; D is undetermined. The CDR3 totals 12 residues. Germline CDR1 is MNHNS and CDR2 is SASEGT. Trimming left V 5 bases short and J 1 base short, with 5 bases between.

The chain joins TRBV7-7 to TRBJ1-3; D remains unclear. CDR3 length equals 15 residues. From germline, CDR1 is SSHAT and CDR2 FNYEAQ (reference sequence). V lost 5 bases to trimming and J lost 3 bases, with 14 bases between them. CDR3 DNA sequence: TGTGCCAGCAGCCCGAACTCACGTCTTGGAAACACCATATATTTT. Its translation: CASSPNSRLGNTIYF.

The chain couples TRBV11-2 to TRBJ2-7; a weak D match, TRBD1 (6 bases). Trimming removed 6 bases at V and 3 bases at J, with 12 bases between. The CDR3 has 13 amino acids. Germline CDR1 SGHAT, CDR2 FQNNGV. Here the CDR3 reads CASRKTGYYEQYF. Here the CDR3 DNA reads TGTGCCAGCAGGAAGACAGGTTACTACGAGCAGTACTTC.

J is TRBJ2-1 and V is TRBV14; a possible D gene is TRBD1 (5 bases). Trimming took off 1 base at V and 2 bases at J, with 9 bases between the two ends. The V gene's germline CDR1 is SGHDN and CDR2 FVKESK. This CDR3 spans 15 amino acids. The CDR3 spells CASSQGSTAYNEQFF. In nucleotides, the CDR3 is TGTGCCAGCAGCCAAGGGTCGACAGCCTACAATGAGCAGTTCTTC.

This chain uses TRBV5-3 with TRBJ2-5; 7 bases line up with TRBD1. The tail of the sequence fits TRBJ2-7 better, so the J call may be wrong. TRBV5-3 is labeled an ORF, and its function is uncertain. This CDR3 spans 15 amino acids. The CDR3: CARSLERQGSYEQYF. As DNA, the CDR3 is TGTGCCAGAAGCTTGGAAAGACAGGGATCGTACGAGCAGTACTTC.

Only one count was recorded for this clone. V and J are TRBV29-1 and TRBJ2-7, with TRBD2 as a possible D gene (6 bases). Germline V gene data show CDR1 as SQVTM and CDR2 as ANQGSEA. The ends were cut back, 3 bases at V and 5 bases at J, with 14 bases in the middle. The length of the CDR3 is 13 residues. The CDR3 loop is CSVDMAAGNEQYF. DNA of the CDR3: TGCAGCGTTGACATGGCTGCGGGGAACGAGCAGTACTTC.

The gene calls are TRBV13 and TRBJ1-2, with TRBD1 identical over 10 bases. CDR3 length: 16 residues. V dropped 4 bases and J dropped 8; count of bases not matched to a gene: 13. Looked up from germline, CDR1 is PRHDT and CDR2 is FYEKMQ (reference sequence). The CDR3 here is CASSSNSAGQGHGYTF. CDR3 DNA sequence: TGTGCCAGCAGCTCTAACTCAGCGGGACAGGGGCACGGCTACACCTTC.